This entry lists 30 T cell receptor beta chains sequenced from one sample in a study of molecular identifiers for immune sequencing clone quantification. From the PCR reads, TCRdb called clonotypes with MiXCR, one entry per CDR3 protein. The table records around 480,000 distinct CDR3 sequences, 20% to 25% of them present only once. Sequencing was carried out using naive CD8+ T cells from blood, with Jurkat cell RNA spiked in. This sample's subset: FACS-sorted CD8+CD4-CCR7+CD45RA+ naive T cells. Every receptor here comes from a human donor in good health. Some libraries in this study had Jurkat cell RNA spiked in.

The chain joins TRBV4-3 to TRBJ2-1; TRBD2 matches 8 bases. CDR1 and CDR2 from the germline V gene are LGHNA and YSLEER. This CDR3 comprises 15 residues. The V segment lost 8 bases and the J segment 3 bases; nucleotides outside the gene matches: 9. The DNA of the CDR3 is TGCGCCAGCGGCCCCTGGACTAGCAACTACAATGAGCAGTTCTTC. It encodes CASGPWTSNYNEQFF.

The rearrangement links TRBV20-1 to TRBJ2-7, with D hard to call. Trimming shortened V by 2 bases and J by 1 base, and 6 bases separated the two germline ends. The CDR3 loop spans 12 amino acids. CDR1 and CDR2 from the germline V gene are DFQATT and SNEGSKA (reference sequence). The CDR3 DNA follows: TGCAGTGCTAGACAGGAATCCTACGAGCAGTACTTC. This sequence encodes CSARQESYEQYF.

A word on this clonotype: A much larger clone lies a single base off, so this may be a read error. V usage is TRBV27 and J usage is TRBJ1-5; no definite D call. Trimming stripped 5 bases from V and 0 bases from J, with 11 bases between. This CDR3 has 15 residues. Germline loops: CDR1 MNHEY, CDR2 SMNVEV (reference sequence). This CDR3 is CASSTSGYSNQPQHF. The CDR3 DNA reads TGTGCCAGCAGTACGTCAGGATATAGCAATCAGCCCCAGCATTTT.

The genes are TRBV7-9 and TRBJ2-5, with D perhaps matching TRBD2 (5 bases). V dropped 5 bases and J dropped 0 bases, with 16 bases sitting between them. The CDR3 is made up of 16 amino acids. The germline gives CDR1 SEHNR, CDR2 FQNEAQ (reference sequence). The CDR3 sequence: CASSLGVGTYQETQYF. In nucleotides, the CDR3 is TGTGCCAGCAGCCTGGGAGTTGGCACTTACCAAGAGACCCAGTACTTC.

This clonotype was observed at least ten times. The genes are TRBV13 and TRBJ2-7, with 11 positions matching TRBD2. The CDR3 has 12 amino acids. Unmatched junction bases numbered 6, after V lost 4 bases and J lost 13 bases. Per germline, CDR1 PRHDT and CDR2 FYEKMQ (reference sequence). The CDR3 DNA is TGTGCCAGCAGCTCTACTAGCGGGGGCCTATACTTC. Protein product: CASSSTSGGLYF.

As for this clonotype: With a much larger clone just one base away, this may be a read error. The conserved phenylalanine or tryptophan is not found at the CDR3 terminus, so this likely reflects a read error. This chain uses TRBV7-9 with TRBJ1-1, with D unclear. The CDR3 length is 14 residues. Trimming removed 4 bases from V and 0 bases from J, with 9 bases in between. From germline, CDR1 is SEHNR and CDR2 FQNEAQ (reference sequence). This CDR3 is CASSSLWLNTEAFS. The DNA of the CDR3 is TGTGCCAGCAGCTCCCTATGGTTGAACACTGAAGCTTTCTCT.

This clonotype was found many times. This sequence joins TRBV4-1 and TRBJ1-2; 8 positions agree with TRBD1. The CDR3 runs 15 residues. Losses at the gene ends were 3 bases for V and 2 bases for J; bases not matched to a gene: 5. Germline lookup yields CDR1 MGHRA and CDR2 YSYEKL. The CDR3 coding sequence is TGCGCCAGCAGCCAGGACAGGGAGCAGAACTATGGCTACACCTTC. Translated, it gives CASSQDREQNYGYTF.

This clonotype was seen many times. The chain is built from TRBV4-3 and TRBJ2-7; D gene unclear. Trimming removed 4 bases at V and 6 bases at J, with 13 bases between. The CDR3 has 13 residues. The V gene's germline CDR1 is LGHNA and CDR2 YSLEER. The CDR3, as DNA: TGCGCCAGCAGCCCCGGACGGGTTTTCGAGCAGTACTTC. This codes for CASSPGRVFEQYF.

This clonotype was recorded only once. This may stem from a read error, because a much larger clone lies one nucleotide away. J is TRBJ2-7 and V is TRBV5-6, with 7 bases fitting TRBD1. The length of the CDR3 is 14 residues. CDR1 and CDR2 (germline): SGHDT, YYEEEE. The CDR3 protein is CASSFRDSPYERYF. The DNA of the CDR3 is TGTGCCAGCAGCTTCAGGGACAGCCCCTACGAGCGGTACTTC.

The count of this clonotype is one. One end of the junction varies from germline; a read error may be responsible. The rearrangement links TRBV5-1 to TRBJ1-3; no definite D call. CDR1 and CDR2 (germline): SGHRS, YFSETQ. The CDR3 contains 17 residues. This CDR3 reads CANSLYSIKSSGNTIYF. The CDR3 region has the DNA TGCGCCAACAGCTTATATTCAATCAAGAGCTCTGGAAACACCATATATTTT.

This clonotype was found a few times. The chain has TRBV12-3 or TRBV12-4 and TRBJ2-5, with D possibly matching TRBD1 (5 bases). The CDR3 is made up of 14 amino acids. Deletions cut 4 bases from V and 4 bases from J, with 13 bases between. CDR3 sequence: CASSSLRVPETQYF. The DNA for the CDR3 is TGTGCCAGCAGTTCCCTCAGGGTGCCAGAGACCCAGTACTTC.

This clonotype was found many times. The V gene is TRBV11-2, the J gene TRBJ2-6, with TRBD1 matching over 7 bases. From germline, CDR1 is SGHAT and CDR2 FQNNGV. The V and J ends lost 2 bases and 0 bases, in that order; junction bases with no gene match: 13. The CDR3 loop spans 20 amino acids. CDR3: CASSLWGSYRGSSGANVLTF. Here the CDR3 DNA reads TGTGCCAGCAGCTTATGGGGCTCATACAGGGGAAGCTCTGGGGCCAACGTCCTGACTTTC. Variable domain in full (rest from reference TRBV11-2 and TRBJ2-6): EAGVAQSPRYKIIEKRQSVAFWCNPISGHATLYWYQQILGQGPKLLIQFQNNGVVDDSQLPKDRFSAERLKGVDSTLKIQPAKLEDSAVYLCASSLWGSYRGSSGANVLTFGAGSRLTVL.

Notes on this clonotype: A much larger clone sits a single nucleotide away, making a read error possible. The chain employs TRBV23-1 and TRBJ2-2; 7 bases are a match to TRBD1. TRBV23-1 is sorted into the ORF group, with uncertain function. The length of the CDR3 is 15 residues. CDR3: CASVDRDPNTGELSF. CDR3 coding DNA: TGCGCCAGCGTCGACAGGGACCCGAACACCGGGGAGCTGTCTTTT.

This clonotype was detected many times. This chain uses TRBV5-1 with TRBJ2-2, with D hard to call. V lost 0 bases to trimming and J lost 7 bases, with 7 bases between them. This CDR3 has 13 amino acids. Germline lookup yields CDR1 SGHRS and CDR2 YFSETQ. For the CDR3, the DNA is TGCGCCAGCAGCTTGGGGGCCTTCGGGGAGCTGTTTTTT. Protein product: CASSLGAFGELFF.

This chain uses TRBV6-5 with TRBJ2-6, with TRBD1 matching over 10 bases. The length of the CDR3 is 19 residues. Germline V gene data show CDR1 as MNHEY and CDR2 as SVGAGI. J lost 0 bases, V lost 2 bases, and 7 bases had no gene match. CDR3 sequence: CASSYGSTGGLSGANVLTF. CDR3 coding DNA: TGTGCCAGCAGTTACGGGTCGACAGGGGGCCTCTCTGGGGCCAACGTCCTGACTTTC.

This rearrangement joins TRBV6-6 to TRBJ2-3, with 8 bases that match TRBD2. Losses at the gene ends were 3 bases for V and 6 bases for J; bases not matched to a gene: 5. Germline V gives CDR1 MNHNY, CDR2 SVGAGI (reference sequence). The CDR3 has 14 residues. The CDR3 sequence: CASSYGRGGDTQYF. The CDR3 bases are TGTGCCAGCAGTTATGGCCGGGGGGGCGATACGCAGTATTTT.

V is TRBV12-2 and J is TRBJ1-5; TRBD1 is the table's D call and was not checked against the DNA. TRBV12-2 is assigned pseudogene status. This CDR3 contains 15 residues. The chain's CDR3 is CASRLELQGEKPQHF. CDR3 bases: TGTGCAAGTCGCTTAGAACTCCAGGGAGAGAAGCCCCAGCATTTT.

This clonotype was counted at least ten times. The V call is TRBV30, the J call TRBJ1-1; no clear D. Germline CDR1 is GTSNPN and CDR2 is SVGIG (reference sequence). The length of the CDR3 is 11 residues. The V and J ends lost 7 bases and 7 bases respectively, with 13 bases between them. The CDR3 loop reads CAFSSGFEAFF. DNA for the CDR3: TGTGCCTTCTCGTCGGGGTTTGAAGCTTTCTTT.

Ten or more counts support this clonotype. J is TRBJ2-3 and V is TRBV7-9, with 8 positions matching TRBD1. The CDR3 runs 16 residues. Unmatched junction bases numbered 10, after V lost 5 bases and J lost 3 bases. Germline CDR1 is SEHNR and CDR2 is FQNEAQ (reference sequence). DNA for the CDR3: TGTGCCAGCAGCCCTCCGTCAGGGGGCCCGACAGATACGCAGTATTTT. Its translation is CASSPPSGGPTDTQYF.

This clonotype was observed many times. J is TRBJ2-2 and V is TRBV29-1, with a weak D call TRBD1 (6 bases). The germline V gene has CDR1 SQVTM and CDR2 ANQGSEA. The length of the CDR3 is 16 residues. Trimming pared 4 bases from V and 0 bases from J, leaving 15 bases between. This CDR3 is CSVAPVRTANTGELFF. DNA for the CDR3: TGCAGCGTTGCCCCGGTTAGGACAGCGAACACCGGGGAGCTGTTTTTT.

This chain joins TRBV28 and TRBJ2-1; 11 positions match TRBD2. Looked up from germline, CDR1 is MDHEN and CDR2 is SYDVKM. The CDR3 length is 17 residues. After removal of 2 bases from V and 8 bases from J, the junction contained 11 bases not matched to a gene. CDR3 sequence: CASSLPTIAGGLDEQFF. The CDR3 region has the DNA TGTGCCAGCAGTTTACCCACTATAGCGGGAGGGCTCGATGAGCAGTTCTTC.

V is TRBV29-1 and J is TRBJ1-1, with D possibly TRBD1 on 6 matching bases. In germline, CDR1 is SQVTM, CDR2 ANQGSEA. The CDR3 contains 12 residues. V lost 8 bases and J 6 bases, leaving 16 bases between the germline ends. The CDR3 is CSLQLRTAEAFF. The CDR3 bases are TGCAGCCTCCAACTCAGGACAGCTGAAGCTTTCTTT.

The chain joins TRBV5-4 to TRBJ1-1, with a tentative D call TRBD1 (5 bases). Deletions cut 2 bases from V and 1 base from J, with 9 bases between. Germline values: CDR1 SGHNT, CDR2 YYREEE (reference sequence). This CDR3 region has 14 residues. CDR3 loop: CASSFGHSNTEAFF. The CDR3 DNA sequence: TGTGCCAGCAGCTTCGGACACTCGAACACTGAAGCTTTCTTT.

V is TRBV30 and J is TRBJ2-2, with D tentatively TRBD2 (6 bases). The ends were cut back, 2 bases at V and 5 bases at J, with 12 bases in the middle. The CDR3 spans 14 residues. Germline V gene sequence: CDR1 GTSNPN, CDR2 SVGIG (reference sequence). CDR3 in DNA: TGTGCCTGGAGTTCCGGACTAAAAACCGGGGAGCTGTTTTTT. Protein: CAWSSGLKTGELFF.

Turning to this clonotype: At one boundary the junction diverges from the germline segment, which might be a read error. J is TRBJ1-1 and V is TRBV5-1; D call uncertain. Germline V gene sequence: CDR1 SGHRS, CDR2 YFSETQ. The length of the CDR3 is 13 residues. The CDR3 nucleotides read TGCGCCAGCAGCCTGGGGAGCAGGACTGAAGCTCTCTTT. Its translation is CASSLGSRTEALF.

V usage is TRBV6-2 or TRBV6-3 and J usage is TRBJ2-7; TRBD1 aligns across 7 bases. Trimming cost V 7 bases and J 4 bases; bases outside gene matches: 13. The germline CDR1 and CDR2 sequences are MNHEY and SVGEGT. The CDR3 covers 15 residues. The CDR3 loop reads CASNFPGQDEYEQYF. CDR3 DNA sequence: TGTGCCAGCAACTTCCCTGGACAGGACGAATACGAGCAGTACTTC.

This clonotype appeared many times. This chain connects TRBV30 to TRBJ2-7; 8 nucleotides align to TRBD1. This CDR3 is built from 15 residues. The germline V gene has CDR1 GTSNPN and CDR2 SVGIG (reference sequence). Trimming took 0 bases from V and 6 from J; bases not matched to a gene: 10. DNA of the CDR3: TGTGCCTGGAGTGTATTGGACAGGGTCTTGTCCGAGCAGTACTTC. It translates to CAWSVLDRVLSEQYF.

This clonotype was observed a few times. The chain joins TRBV9 to TRBJ2-3; 11 bases are shared with TRBD2. Trimming at V came to 0 bases and at J to 0 bases, leaving 3 bases not matched to a gene. CDR3 length: 17 residues. Per the germline V gene, CDR1 is SGDLS and CDR2 is YYNGEE. This CDR3 reads CASSVGLAGGSTDTQYF. As DNA, the CDR3 is TGTGCCAGCAGCGTAGGGCTAGCGGGGGGTAGCACAGATACGCAGTATTTT.

This chain links TRBV4-1 with TRBJ1-1; TRBD1 might be the D (6 bases). The CDR3 has 17 amino acids. The germline V gene has CDR1 MGHRA and CDR2 YSYEKL. The germline V and J ends were trimmed by 0 bases and 1 base, with 15 bases remaining between them. The CDR3: CASSQDGVGAGNTEAFF. The DNA for the CDR3 is TGCGCCAGCAGCCAAGATGGGGTGGGGGCGGGGAACACTGAAGCTTTCTTT.

This clonotype came up many times. This chain links TRBV11-2 with TRBJ2-2; no definite D call. The ends were cut back, 5 bases at V and 0 bases at J, with 10 bases in the middle. The germline gives CDR1 SGHAT, CDR2 FQNNGV. This CDR3 is 15 amino acids long. The CDR3 loop is CASSHFDTNTGELFF. CDR3 nucleotide sequence: TGTGCCAGCAGCCACTTCGATACGAACACCGGGGAGCTGTTTTTT.